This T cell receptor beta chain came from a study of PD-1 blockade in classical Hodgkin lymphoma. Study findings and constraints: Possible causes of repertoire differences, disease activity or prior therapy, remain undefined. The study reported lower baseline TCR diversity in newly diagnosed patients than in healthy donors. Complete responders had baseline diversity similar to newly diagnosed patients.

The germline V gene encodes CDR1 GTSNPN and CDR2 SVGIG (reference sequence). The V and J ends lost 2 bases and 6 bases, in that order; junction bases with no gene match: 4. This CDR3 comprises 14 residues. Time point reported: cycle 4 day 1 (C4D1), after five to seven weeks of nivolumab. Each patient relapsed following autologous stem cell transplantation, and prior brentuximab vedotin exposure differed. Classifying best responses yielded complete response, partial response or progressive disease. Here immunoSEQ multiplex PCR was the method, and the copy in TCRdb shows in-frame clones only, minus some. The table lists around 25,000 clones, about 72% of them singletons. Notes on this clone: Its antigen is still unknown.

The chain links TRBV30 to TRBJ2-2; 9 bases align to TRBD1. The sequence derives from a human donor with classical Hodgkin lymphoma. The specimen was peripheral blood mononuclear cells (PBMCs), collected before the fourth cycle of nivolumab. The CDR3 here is CAWSYGQGSGELFF. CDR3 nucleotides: TGTGCCTGGAGTTATGGACAGGGGTCCGGGGAGCTGTTTTTT.